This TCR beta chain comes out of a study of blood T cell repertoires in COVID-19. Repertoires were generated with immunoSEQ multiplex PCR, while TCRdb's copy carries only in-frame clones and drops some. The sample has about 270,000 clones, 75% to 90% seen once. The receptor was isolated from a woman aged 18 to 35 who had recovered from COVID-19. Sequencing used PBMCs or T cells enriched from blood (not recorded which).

The CDR3 sequence: CAISEQGPETQYF. The CDR3 DNA reads TGTGCCATCAGTGAGCAGGGTCCGGAGACCCAGTACTTC. The chain carries TRBV10-3 and TRBJ2-5, with D perhaps matching TRBD1 (5 bases). Looked up from germline, CDR1 is ENHRY and CDR2 is SYGVKD. The CDR3 is 13 residues long. Deletions cut 2 bases from V and 5 bases from J, with 9 bases between.